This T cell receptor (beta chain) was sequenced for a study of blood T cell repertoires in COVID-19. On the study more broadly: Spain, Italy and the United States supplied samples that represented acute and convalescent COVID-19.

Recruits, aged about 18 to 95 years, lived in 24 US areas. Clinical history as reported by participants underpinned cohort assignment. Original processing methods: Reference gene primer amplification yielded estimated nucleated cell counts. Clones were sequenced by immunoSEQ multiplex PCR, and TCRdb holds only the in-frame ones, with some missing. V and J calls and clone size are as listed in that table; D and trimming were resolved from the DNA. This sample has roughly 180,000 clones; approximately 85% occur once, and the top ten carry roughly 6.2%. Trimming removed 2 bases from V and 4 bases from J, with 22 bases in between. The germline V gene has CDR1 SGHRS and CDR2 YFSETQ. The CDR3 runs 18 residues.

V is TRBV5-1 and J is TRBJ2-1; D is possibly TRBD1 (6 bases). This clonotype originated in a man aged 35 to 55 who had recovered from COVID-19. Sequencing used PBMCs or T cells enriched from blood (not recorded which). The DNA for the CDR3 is TGCGCCAGCAGCTTAATTCCCGACAGGTCTTATCCATACAATGAGCAGTTCTTC. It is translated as CASSLIPDRSYPYNEQFF.